This T cell receptor beta chain was retrieved from a study of T cells in localized non-small cell lung cancer. The data were produced by immunoSEQ multiplex PCR, yet TCRdb's version contains in-frame clones alone and is incomplete. Here the sample spans some 15,000 clones, around 91% being singletons. This clone was seen just once. CDR3 length: 15 residues. Looked up from germline, CDR1 is SGHRS and CDR2 is YFSETQ. Deletions cut 4 bases from V and 3 bases from J, with 17 bases between. The chain joins TRBV5-1 to TRBJ2-7, with D perhaps matching TRBD2 (6 bases). The sequencing used peripheral blood mononuclear cells, collected before any cancer treatment. This TCR was sampled from a woman aged 35 to 70 with stage III lung adenocarcinoma. The chain's CDR3 is CASSPGRIEVYEQYF. The DNA for the CDR3 is TGCGCCAGCAGCCCGGGGAGGATAGAGGTCTACGAGCAGTACTTC.